This T cell receptor (beta chain) was retrieved from a study of blood T cell repertoires in COVID-19. Study-wide background: COVID-19 samples from acute and convalescent phases originated in the United States, Italy and Spain.

Assay: immunoSEQ multiplex PCR; the TCRdb copy retains only in-frame clones and omits some. The sample yields tens of thousands of clones, about 85% seen once. In germline, CDR1 is MDHEN, CDR2 SYDVKM. The V end was cut by 5 bases, the J end by 6 bases, with 13 bases between. The CDR3 totals 14 residues. This clonotype was sampled from a human donor in a cohort sampled during active COVID-19. Sample: peripheral blood. V is TRBV28 and J is TRBJ2-2; TRBD1 might be the D (5 bases). CDR3 sequence (DNA): TGTGCCAGCAGTCGTACAGGTGCCCCCGGGGAGCTGTTTTTT. This codes for CASSRTGAPGELFF.